A single T cell receptor (beta chain) is shown here with its context. Its target is unknown. This entry comes from a study of response to subunit inactivated influenza vaccine. TCRdb called the RT-PCR reads again in MiXCR, with one record for every CDR3 protein. Altogether around 750,000 distinct CDR3 sequences are present, approximately 22% being singletons, with the ten largest covering more than 8.5%. Study conclusions and caveats: A suggestion made by the authors is that each seasonal influenza vaccination recruits few new T cells.

The junction had 1 base not matched to a gene; V was cut back by 1 base and J by 4 bases. Germline CDR1 is KGHDR and CDR2 is SFDVKD. This CDR3 spans 14 amino acids. Material: PBMCs from blood, obtained more than 4 days after vaccination. The J gene is TRBJ2-3, the V gene TRBV24-1; the match to TRBD1 covers 7 bases. The clonotype was recovered from a man aged 45 to 65 who received an inactivated influenza vaccine. CDR3 coding DNA: TGTGCCACCAGTGATTTTACAGGGGCAGATACGCAGTATTTT. Protein product: CATSDFTGADTQYF.